This T cell receptor beta chain derives from a study of neoadjuvant anti-PD-1 for oral cavity cancer. Sequencing was performed with immunoSEQ multiplex PCR; in TCRdb, only in-frame clones are kept and a portion is missing. The sample consists of about 14,000 clones, approximately 70% of them appearing once. Trimming pared 2 bases from V and 5 bases from J, leaving 13 bases between. This CDR3 has 14 residues. CDR1 is ENHRY, CDR2 SYGVKD, per germline. In this sample, this clone turned up a few times. Sequencing used PBMCs, obtained before nivolumab (anti-PD-1) treatment. The genes are TRBV10-3 and TRBJ2-7; D may be TRBD2 (6 bases). The source of this sequence is a person aged 40 to 85 with oral cavity squamous cell carcinoma. CDR3: CAISETLGGDEQYF. The CDR3 DNA sequence: TGTGCCATCAGTGAGACCCTGGGCGGGGACGAGCAGTACTTC.